Listed here are 4 T cell receptor beta chains from one sample, sequenced in a study of glioma-infiltrating T cells after dendritic cell vaccination listed by TCRdb under 2016. The receptor library was made with the immunoSEQ multiplex PCR assay. Drawn from immuneACCESS, this table holds only the in-frame rearrangements with V and J called that TCRdb kept. Clones are partly lost; checked studies trace under half to an unresolved V gene and leave the rest unexplained. For this sample there are around 37,000 clones; around 80% appear just once. The ten largest clones add up to under 10% of the sample. The material sequenced was blood, taken before dendritic cell vaccination. Every receptor here comes from a human donor with glioblastoma.

The chain couples TRBV27 to TRBJ2-5, with 9 bases fitting TRBD2. J gave up 0 bases and V 5 bases, and 16 bases lay outside the gene matches. CDR3 size: 19 residues. The germline CDR1 and CDR2 sequences are MNHEY and SMNVEV (reference sequence). For the CDR3, the DNA is TGTGCCAGCAGTCAAAAGCTCCGGACTAGCGCTAAATACCAAGAGACCCAGTACTTC. Translating it yields CASSQKLRTSAKYQETQYF.

This chain joins TRBV7-9 and TRBJ1-1; the D gene is possibly TRBD1 (5 bases). The V end lost 1 base, the J end lost 11 bases, and 14 bases lay between the germline ends. Germline CDR1 reads SEHNR; CDR2 reads FQNEAQ (reference sequence). The CDR3 spans 13 residues. DNA for the CDR3: TGTGCCAGCAGCTTAGATTCGGGGGACGAGGCTTTCTTT. Translation gives CASSLDSGDEAFF.

The V gene is TRBV6-5, the J gene TRBJ1-2; no firm D call. Deletions cut 4 bases from V and 4 bases from J, with 13 bases between. There are 14 residues in the CDR3. Germline V gives CDR1 MNHEY, CDR2 SVGAGI. CDR3 DNA sequence: TGTGCCAGCAGTTTCAACCAGGCCTCCTATGGCTACACCTTC. It is translated as CASSFNQASYGYTF.

The V and J genes are TRBV12-2 and TRBJ1-2. TRBV12-2 is a documented pseudogene. This CDR3 comprises 13 residues. The CDR3 protein is CASRSAEANGYTF. The CDR3 DNA follows: TGTGCAAGTCGCAGTGCCGAAGCAAATGGCTACACCTTC.